Sequencing of this TCR beta chain was carried out in a study of shared T cell receptors in the human thymus. V lost 2 bases, J lost 5 bases, and 4 bases stayed unmatched. The CDR3 sequence is 15 residues long. CDR1 LNHDA and CDR2 SQIVND come from the germline V gene (reference sequence). Generated by immunoSEQ multiplex PCR, the TCRdb table keeps only in-frame clones and is missing some. The profile covers roughly 550,000 clones, with approximately 80% appearing a single time and about 0.013% taken by the ten largest. The same sample was also used in a study of human thymus T cells. Per that paper: Donation was from healthy Finnish infants who were having corrective surgery that addressed congenital heart defects. Among thymic and blood repertoires, usage of V and J genes appeared biased. In unrelated individuals, thymic repertoires overlapped highly, according to related research.

The TCR sequence derives from a boy in the first two years of life with a congenital heart defect. The sample consisted of thymocytes. The chain uses TRBV19 and TRBJ2-5; 11 positions agree with TRBD2. The CDR3 region has the DNA TGTGCCAGTAGTATACTAGCGGGAGGACGGGAGACCCAGTACTTC. It is translated as CASSILAGGRETQYF.